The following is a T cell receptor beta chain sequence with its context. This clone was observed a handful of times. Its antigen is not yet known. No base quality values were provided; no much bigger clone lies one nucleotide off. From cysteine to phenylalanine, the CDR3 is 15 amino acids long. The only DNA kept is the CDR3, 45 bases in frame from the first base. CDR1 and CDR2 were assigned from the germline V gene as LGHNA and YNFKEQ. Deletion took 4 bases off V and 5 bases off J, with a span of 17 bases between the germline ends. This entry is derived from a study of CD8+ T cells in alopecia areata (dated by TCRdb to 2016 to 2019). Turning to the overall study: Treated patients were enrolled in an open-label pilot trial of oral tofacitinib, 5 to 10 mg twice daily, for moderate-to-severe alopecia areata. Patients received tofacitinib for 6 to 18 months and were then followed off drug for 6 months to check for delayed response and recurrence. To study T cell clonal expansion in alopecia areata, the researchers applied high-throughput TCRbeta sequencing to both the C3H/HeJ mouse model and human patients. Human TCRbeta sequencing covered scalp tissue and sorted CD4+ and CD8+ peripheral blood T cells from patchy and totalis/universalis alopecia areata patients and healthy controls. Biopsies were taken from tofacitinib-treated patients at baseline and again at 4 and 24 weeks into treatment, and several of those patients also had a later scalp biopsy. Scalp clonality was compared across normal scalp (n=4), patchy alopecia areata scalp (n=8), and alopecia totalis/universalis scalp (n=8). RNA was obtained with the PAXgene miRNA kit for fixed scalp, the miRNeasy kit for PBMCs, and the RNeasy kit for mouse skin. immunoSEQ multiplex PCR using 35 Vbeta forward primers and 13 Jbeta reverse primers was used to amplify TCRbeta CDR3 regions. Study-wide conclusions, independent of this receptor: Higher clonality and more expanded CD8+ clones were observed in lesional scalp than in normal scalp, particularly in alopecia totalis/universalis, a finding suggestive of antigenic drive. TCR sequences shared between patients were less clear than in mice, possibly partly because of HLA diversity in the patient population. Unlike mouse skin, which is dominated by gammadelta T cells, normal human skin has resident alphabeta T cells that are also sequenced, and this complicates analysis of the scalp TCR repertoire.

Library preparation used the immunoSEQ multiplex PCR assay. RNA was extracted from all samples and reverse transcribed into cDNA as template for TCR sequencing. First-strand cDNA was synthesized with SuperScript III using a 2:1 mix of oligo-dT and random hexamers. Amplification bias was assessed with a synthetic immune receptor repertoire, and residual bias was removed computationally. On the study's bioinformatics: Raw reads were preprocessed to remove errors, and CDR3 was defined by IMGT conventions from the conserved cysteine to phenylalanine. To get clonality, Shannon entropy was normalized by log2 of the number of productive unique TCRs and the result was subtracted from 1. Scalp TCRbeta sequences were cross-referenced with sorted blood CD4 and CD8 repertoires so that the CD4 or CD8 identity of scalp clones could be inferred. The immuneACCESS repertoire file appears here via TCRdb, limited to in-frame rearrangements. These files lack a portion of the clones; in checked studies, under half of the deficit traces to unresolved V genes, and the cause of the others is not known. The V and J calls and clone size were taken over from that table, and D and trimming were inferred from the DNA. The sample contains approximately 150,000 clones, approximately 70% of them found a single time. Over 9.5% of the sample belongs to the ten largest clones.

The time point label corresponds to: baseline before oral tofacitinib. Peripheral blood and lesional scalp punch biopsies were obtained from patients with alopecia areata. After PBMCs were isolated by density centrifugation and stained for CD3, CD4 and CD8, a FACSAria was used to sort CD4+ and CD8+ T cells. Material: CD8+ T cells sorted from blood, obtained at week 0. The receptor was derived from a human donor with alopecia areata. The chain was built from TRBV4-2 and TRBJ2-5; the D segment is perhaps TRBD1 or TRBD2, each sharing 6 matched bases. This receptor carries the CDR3 CASSPDRTGGETQYF. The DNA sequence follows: TGTGCCAGCAGCCCCGACAGGACCGGAGGGGAGACCCAGTACTTC.